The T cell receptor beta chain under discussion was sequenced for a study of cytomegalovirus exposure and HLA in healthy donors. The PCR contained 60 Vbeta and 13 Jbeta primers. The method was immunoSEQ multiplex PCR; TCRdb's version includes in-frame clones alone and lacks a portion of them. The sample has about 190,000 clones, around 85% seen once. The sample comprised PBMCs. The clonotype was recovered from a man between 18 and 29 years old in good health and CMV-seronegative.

CDR3 amino acids: CASSPLTGSYEQYF. CDR3 nucleotides: TGCGCCAGCAGCCCCTTGACAGGCTCCTACGAGCAGTACTTC. This chain connects TRBV4-1 to TRBJ2-7, with a possible D match to TRBD1 (6 bases). Per germline, CDR1 MGHRA and CDR2 YSYEKL. There are 14 residues in the CDR3. Trimming removed 4 bases at V and 0 bases at J, with 10 bases between.